The next 20 T cell receptor beta chains were all read from a single sample in a study of cytotoxic CD8 clonotypes in ibrutinib-treated CLL. Assay used: immunoSEQ multiplex PCR; TCRdb lists only in-frame clones, some missing. The sample lists tens of thousands of clones; 65% to 70% were seen once. The specimen was PBMCs, collected at disease progression, from a patient treated with ibrutinib. The receptors derive from a human donor with chronic lymphocytic leukemia.

The chain couples TRBV9 to TRBJ1-3; TRBD1 might be the D (5 bases). V lost 1 base to trimming and J lost 4 bases, with 9 bases between them. This CDR3 has 14 amino acids. In germline, CDR1 is SGDLS, CDR2 YYNGEE. The CDR3 loop reads CASSVMGTGNTIYF. The CDR3 DNA follows: TGTGCCAGCAGCGTAATGGGGACCGGAAACACCATATATTTT.

This clone occurred once. This chain connects TRBV13 to TRBJ2-3; D unresolved. Germline CDR1 reads PRHDT; CDR2 reads FYEKMQ (reference sequence). Trimming shortened V by 4 bases and J by 1 base, and 3 bases separated the two germline ends. There are 12 residues in the CDR3. The CDR3: CASSSGTDTQYF. As DNA, the CDR3 is TGTGCCAGCAGCTCAGGCACAGATACGCAGTATTTT.

The chain combines TRBV30 with TRBJ2-7; TRBD2 is a possible D gene (6 bases). CDR1 GTSNPN and CDR2 SVGIG come from the germline V gene (reference sequence). The CDR3 has 12 residues. As DNA, the CDR3 is TGTGCAGGGACCGGGGGAACCTACGAGCAGTACTTC. This codes for CAGTGGTYEQYF.

The CDR3 DNA reads TGTGCCATCAGCGGGCCCGGTGGTACTGAAGCTTTCTTT. It yields the protein CAISGPGGTEAFF. The chain combines TRBV10-3 with TRBJ1-1, with D hard to call. V was pared by 6 bases and J by 5 bases, with 13 bases between. Germline CDR1 ENHRY, CDR2 SYGVKD. There are 13 residues in the CDR3.

This clone was observed a single time. At one end, the junction sequence differs from germline, possibly due to a read error. The chain recombines TRBV7-7 with TRBJ2-5, with 12 bases fitting TRBD1. Germline CDR1 SSHAT, CDR2 FNYEAQ (reference sequence). CDR3 size: 14 residues. DNA of the CDR3: TGTGCCAGCAGCCCGGGGACAGGGGGCCGTGGGCAGGACTTC. Protein sequence: CASSPGTGGRGQDF.

The gene calls are TRBV9 and TRBJ1-1; TRBD1 is a possible D gene (5 bases). The CDR3 consists of 15 residues. Looked up from germline, CDR1 is SGDLS and CDR2 is YYNGEE. V lost 8 bases, J lost 7 bases, and 24 bases lay in between. CDR3 coding DNA: TGTGCCAGGCCCCTCGGGCGGGGGAAGTTAAATGAAGCTTTCTTT. Amino acid sequence: CARPLGRGKLNEAFF.

In nucleotides, the CDR3 is TGTGCCAGCAGTGAATATGGGAACACCGGGGAGCTGTTTTTT. Translating gives CASSEYGNTGELFF. The chain combines TRBV25-1 with TRBJ2-2; D unclear. This CDR3 contains 14 residues. Trimming took 0 bases from V and 1 from J, leaving 3 bases between them. CDR1 and CDR2 from the germline V gene are MGHDK and SYGVNS.

This clone was recorded a few times. The rearrangement joins TRBV10-2 to TRBJ1-6; D gene ambiguous. Trimming cost V 4 bases and J 8 bases, with 9 bases left between them. This CDR3 is built from 13 residues. Germline values: CDR1 WSHSY, CDR2 SAAADI. This CDR3 is CASSVSADSPLHF. CDR3 bases: TGCGCCAGCAGTGTTTCCGCCGATTCACCCCTCCACTTT.

This rearrangement joins TRBV4-3 to TRBJ2-5; a weak D match, TRBD2 (5 bases). CDR1 is LGHNA, CDR2 YSLEER, per germline. This CDR3 spans 15 amino acids. Trimming removed 0 bases from V and 1 base from J, with 9 bases in between. CDR3 protein: CASSQDRLAQETQYF. The CDR3 DNA reads TGCGCCAGCAGCCAAGATAGGCTAGCCCAAGAGACCCAGTACTTC.

This clone came up a few times. This chain uses TRBV7-9 with TRBJ1-1, with D uncertain. There are 12 residues in the CDR3. V shed 1 base and J shed 5 bases, with 5 bases lying between them. Germline V gives CDR1 SEHNR, CDR2 FQNEAQ (reference sequence). In nucleotides, the CDR3 is TGTGCCAGCAGCTTAGTTGTAACTGAAGCTTTCTTT. Protein product: CASSLVVTEAFF.

This clone was detected a few times. V is TRBV4-1 and J is TRBJ2-7; D remains unclear. V was pared by 1 base and J by 2 bases, with 6 bases between. CDR1 is MGHRA and CDR2 is YSYEKL in the germline V gene. CDR3 length equals 13 residues. CDR3 residues: CASSQGRAYEQYF. Written as DNA, the CDR3 is TGCGCCAGCAGCCAAGGCCGCGCCTACGAGCAGTACTTC.

The chain uses TRBV4-1 and TRBJ2-1; no definite D call. V lost 0 bases to trimming and J lost 1 base, with 10 bases between them. Germline V gene lookup returns CDR1 MGHRA and CDR2 YSYEKL. The CDR3 extends over 16 amino acids. Written as DNA, the CDR3 is TGCGCCAGCAGCCAAGATCCTCTGACTTCCTACAATGAGCAGTTCTTC. It specifies CASSQDPLTSYNEQFF.

The V call is TRBV11-2, the J call TRBJ1-5; D not certain. Trimming removed 5 bases from V and 3 bases from J, with 11 bases in between. Germline V gene data show CDR1 as SGHAT and CDR2 as FQNNGV. The CDR3 totals 14 residues. The CDR3 spells CASSLLNDNQPQHF. CDR3 DNA: TGTGCCAGCAGCCTACTCAATGACAATCAGCCCCAGCATTTT.

V gene TRBV7-9 combines with J gene TRBJ1-4, with D unresolved. V was shortened by 5 bases and J by 7 bases, with 8 bases between the two germline ends. The CDR3 extends over 12 amino acids. CDR1 is SEHNR, CDR2 FQNEAQ, per germline (reference sequence). This CDR3 reads CASSDTGEKLFF. In DNA form, the CDR3 reads TGTGCCAGCAGCGATACGGGTGAAAAACTGTTTTTT.

The V and J genes are TRBV11-3 and TRBJ1-6; 7 positions match TRBD1. This CDR3 comprises 18 residues. Looked up from germline, CDR1 is SGHNT and CDR2 is YENEEA. V dropped 5 bases and J dropped 0; count of bases not matched to a gene: 10. CDR3 in DNA: TGTGCCAGCAGCATCGGAGGGGGACAGCACTCCTATAATTCACCCCTCCACTTT. It codes for CASSIGGGQHSYNSPLHF.

The chain is built from TRBV6-5 and TRBJ2-1; D is perhaps TRBD1 or TRBD2 (5 bases each). The V and J ends lost 5 bases and 2 bases respectively, with 10 bases between them. Germline-derived CDR1 and CDR2 are MNHEY and SVGAGI. CDR3 length: 14 residues. As DNA, the CDR3 is TGTGCCAGCAGTGAGGGGTTACCCTACAATGAGCAGTTCTTC. The encoded protein is CASSEGLPYNEQFF.

This clone turned up a few times. This chain uses TRBV4-1 with TRBJ2-2; perhaps TRBD2 as D (5 bases). With 3 bases removed from V and 3 bases from J, the gap between germline ends came to 17 bases. Germline V CDR1 and CDR2: MGHRA, YSYEKL. This CDR3 contains 17 residues. Written as DNA, the CDR3 is TGCGCCAGCAGCCACCCCTACGGGAATCCGGACACCGGGGAGCTGTTTTTT. As protein: CASSHPYGNPDTGELFF.

This rearrangement joins TRBV5-4 to TRBJ1-1; no definite D call. Trimming took off 4 bases at V and 6 bases at J, with 7 bases between the two ends. The CDR3 contains 11 residues. Germline values: CDR1 SGHNT, CDR2 YYREEE (reference sequence). This CDR3 reads CASSTFSEAFF. CDR3 nucleotide sequence: TGTGCCAGCAGCACCTTCTCTGAAGCTTTCTTT.

The chain links TRBV10-2 to TRBJ2-5; D is perhaps TRBD1 or TRBD2 (5 bases each). CDR3 length equals 12 residues. V lost 8 bases and J lost 4, with 11 bases in between. Per the germline V gene, CDR1 is WSHSY and CDR2 is SAAADI. The CDR3 sequence: CASWTSGETQYF. In DNA form, the CDR3 reads TGCGCCAGCTGGACAAGCGGAGAGACCCAGTACTTC.

The rearrangement uses TRBV9 and TRBJ2-3; D is possibly TRBD2 (5 bases). Per the germline V gene, CDR1 is SGDLS and CDR2 is YYNGEE. This CDR3 region has 13 residues. V gave up 0 bases and J gave up 8 bases, with 10 bases separating them. DNA for the CDR3: TGTGCCAGCAGCGTAGCGGGTGAGGGTACGCAGTATTTT. Amino acid sequence: CASSVAGEGTQYF.